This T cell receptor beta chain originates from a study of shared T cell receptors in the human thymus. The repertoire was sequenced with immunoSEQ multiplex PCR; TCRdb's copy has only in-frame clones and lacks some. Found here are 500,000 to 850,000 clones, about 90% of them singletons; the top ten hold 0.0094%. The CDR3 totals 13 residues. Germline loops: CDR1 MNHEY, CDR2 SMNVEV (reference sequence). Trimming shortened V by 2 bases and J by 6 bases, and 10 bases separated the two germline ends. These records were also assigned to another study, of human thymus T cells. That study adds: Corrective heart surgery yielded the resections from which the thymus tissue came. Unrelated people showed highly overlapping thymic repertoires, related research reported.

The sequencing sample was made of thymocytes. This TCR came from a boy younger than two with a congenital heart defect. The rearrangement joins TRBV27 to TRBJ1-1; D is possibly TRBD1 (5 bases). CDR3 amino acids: CASSLQGVSEAFF. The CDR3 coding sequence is TGTGCCAGCAGTTTACAGGGTGTCTCTGAAGCTTTCTTT.